This TCR beta chain comes out of a study of cytomegalovirus exposure and HLA in healthy donors. Regarding the study as a whole: Rarity held for most TCR sequences, but there were some public TCRs that occurred in many donors. Later on, an analysis found that several of the most significant clusters appeared to be linked to common viral pathogens, which included parvovirus B19. Accounts indicate the classifier identified cytomegalovirus status with strong specificity and sensitivity.

The PCR used 60 Vbeta and 13 Jbeta primers. Assay: immunoSEQ multiplex PCR; the TCRdb copy retains only in-frame clones and omits some. The sample records about 150,000 clones, 75% to 85% being singletons. The V end was cut by 5 bases, the J end by 6 bases, with 11 bases between. Germline CDR1 SGHAT, CDR2 FQDESV (reference sequence). The CDR3 is made up of 12 amino acids. With regard to this clone: What it binds is unknown.

The sample consisted of PBMCs. The sequence was collected from a woman between 40 and 55 years old in good health and CMV-seropositive. The chain uses TRBV11-1 and TRBJ2-7; D is unresolved. This CDR3 reads CASSNRESEQYF. The DNA of the CDR3 is TGTGCCAGCAGCAATCGAGAATCCGAGCAGTACTTC.